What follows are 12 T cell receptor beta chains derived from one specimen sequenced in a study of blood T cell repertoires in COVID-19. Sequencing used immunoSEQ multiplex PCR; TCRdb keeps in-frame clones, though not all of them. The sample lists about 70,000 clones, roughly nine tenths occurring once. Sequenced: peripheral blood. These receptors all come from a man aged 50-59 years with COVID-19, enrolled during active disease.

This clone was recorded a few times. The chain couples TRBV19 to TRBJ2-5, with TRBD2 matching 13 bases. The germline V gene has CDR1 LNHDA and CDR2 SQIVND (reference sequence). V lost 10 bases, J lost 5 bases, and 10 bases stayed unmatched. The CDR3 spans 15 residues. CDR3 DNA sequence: TGTGCCACCCGGACTAGCGGGAGAAATGGTGAGACCCAGTACTTC. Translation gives CATRTSGRNGETQYF.

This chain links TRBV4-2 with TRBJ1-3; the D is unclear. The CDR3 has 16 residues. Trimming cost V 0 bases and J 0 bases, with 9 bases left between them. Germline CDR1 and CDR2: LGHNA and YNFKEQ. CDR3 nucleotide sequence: TGTGCCAGCAGCCAAGATCTCGGTCCCTCTGGAAACACCATATATTTT. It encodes CASSQDLGPSGNTIYF.

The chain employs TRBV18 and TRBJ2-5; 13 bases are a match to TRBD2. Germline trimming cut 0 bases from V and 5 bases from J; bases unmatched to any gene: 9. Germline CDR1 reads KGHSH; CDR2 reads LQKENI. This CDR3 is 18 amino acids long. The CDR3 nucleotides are TGTGCCAGCTCACCACCGGGAGAACTAGCGGGAGGGCCTGAGACCCAGTACTTC. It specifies CASSPPGELAGGPETQYF.

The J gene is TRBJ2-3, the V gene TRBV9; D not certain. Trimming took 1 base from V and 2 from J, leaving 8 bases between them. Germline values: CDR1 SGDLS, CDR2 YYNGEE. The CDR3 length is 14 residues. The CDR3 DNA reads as TGTGCCAGCAGCGTATCCCCAGACACAGATACGCAGTATTTT. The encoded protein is CASSVSPDTDTQYF. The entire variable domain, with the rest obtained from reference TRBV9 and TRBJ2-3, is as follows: DSGVTQTPKHLITATGQRVTLRCSPRSGDLSVYWYQQSLDQGLQFLIQYYNGEERAKGNILERFSAQQFPDLHSELNLSSLELGDSALYFCASSVSPDTDTQYFGPGTRLTVL.

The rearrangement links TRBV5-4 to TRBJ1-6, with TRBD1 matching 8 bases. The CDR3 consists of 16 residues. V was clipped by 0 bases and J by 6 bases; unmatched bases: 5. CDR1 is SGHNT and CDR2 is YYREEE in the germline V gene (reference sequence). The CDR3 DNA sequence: TGTGCCAGCAGCTTGGATCGGACAGGGTTTAATTCACCCCTCCACTTT. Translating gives CASSLDRTGFNSPLHF. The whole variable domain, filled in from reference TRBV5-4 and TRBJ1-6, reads ETGVTQSPTHLIKTRGQQVTLRCSSQSGHNTVSWYQQALGQGPQFIFQYYREEENGRGNFPPRFSGLQFPNYSSELNVNALELDDSALYLCASSLDRTGFNSPLHFGNGTRLTVT.

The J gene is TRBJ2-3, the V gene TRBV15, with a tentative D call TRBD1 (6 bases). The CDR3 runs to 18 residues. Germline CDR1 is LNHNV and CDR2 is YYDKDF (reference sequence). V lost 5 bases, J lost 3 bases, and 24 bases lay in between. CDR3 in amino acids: CATSDLGQLVVKTDTQYF. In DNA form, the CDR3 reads TGTGCCACCAGCGACCTCGGACAGTTGGTTGTGAAAACAGATACGCAGTATTTT.

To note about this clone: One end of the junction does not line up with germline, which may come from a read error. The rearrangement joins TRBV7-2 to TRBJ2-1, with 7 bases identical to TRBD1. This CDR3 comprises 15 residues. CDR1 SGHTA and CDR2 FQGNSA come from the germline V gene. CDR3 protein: CASSLAGGSNNEQFF. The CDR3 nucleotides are TGTGCCAGCAGCTTAGCAGGGGGCTCCAACAATGAGCAGTTCTTC. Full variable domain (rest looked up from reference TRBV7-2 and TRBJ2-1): GAGVSQSPSNKVTEKGKDVELRCDPISGHTALYWYRQSLGQGLEFLIYFQGNSAPDKSGLPSDRFSAERTGGSVSTLTIQRTQQEDSAVYLCASSLAGGSNNEQFFGPGTRLTVL.

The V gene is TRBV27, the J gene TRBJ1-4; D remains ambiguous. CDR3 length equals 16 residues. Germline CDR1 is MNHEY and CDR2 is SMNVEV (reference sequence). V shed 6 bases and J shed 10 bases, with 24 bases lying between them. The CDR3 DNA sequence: TGTGCCAGCAGCTCTCCGGGTCCCTCCACATTGGGAAAACTGTTTTTT. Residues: CASSSPGPSTLGKLFF.

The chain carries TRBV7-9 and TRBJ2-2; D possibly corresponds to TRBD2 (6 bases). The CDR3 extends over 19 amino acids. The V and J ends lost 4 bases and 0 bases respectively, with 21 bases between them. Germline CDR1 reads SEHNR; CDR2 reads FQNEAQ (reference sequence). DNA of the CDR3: TGTGCCAGCAGCTCCCGGGCGGGGTACCCTACCGCGAACACCGGGGAGCTGTTTTTT. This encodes CASSSRAGYPTANTGELFF.

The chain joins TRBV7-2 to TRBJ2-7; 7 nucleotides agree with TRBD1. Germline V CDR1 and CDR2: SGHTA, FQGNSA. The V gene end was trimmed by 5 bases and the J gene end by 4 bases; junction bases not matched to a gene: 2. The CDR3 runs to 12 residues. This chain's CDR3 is CASSEQGYEQYF. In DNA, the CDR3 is TGTGCCAGCAGCGAACAGGGGTACGAGCAGTACTTC.

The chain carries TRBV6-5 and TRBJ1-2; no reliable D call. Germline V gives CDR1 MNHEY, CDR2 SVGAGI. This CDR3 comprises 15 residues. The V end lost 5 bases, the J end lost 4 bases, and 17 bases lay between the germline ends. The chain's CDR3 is CASSPTGGEGYGYTF. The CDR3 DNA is TGTGCCAGCAGTCCGACGGGCGGAGAGGGCTATGGCTACACCTTC.

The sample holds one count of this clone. This CDR3 is CASSWGPNTGELFF. DNA of the CDR3: TGTGCCAGTAGTTGGGGCCCGAACACCGGGGAGCTGTTTTTT. The chain uses TRBV19 and TRBJ2-2, with a weak D call TRBD1 (5 bases). Trimming left V 5 bases short and J 0 bases short, with 7 bases between. The CDR3 is 14 amino acids. Germline CDR1 LNHDA, CDR2 SQIVND (reference sequence).